The 32 T cell receptor beta chains presented below share a single source sample, sequenced in a study of PD-1 blockade in classical Hodgkin lymphoma. Every single patient, without exception, relapsed after autologous stem cell transplantation, and brentuximab vedotin exposure varied. This table comes from immunoSEQ multiplex PCR, and its TCRdb copy is limited to in-frame clones, with some not included. This table has over 80,000 clones, roughly 92% appearing once. This material consisted of peripheral blood mononuclear cells (PBMCs), taken at baseline. All receptors come from a human donor with classical Hodgkin lymphoma.

The chain employs TRBV2 and TRBJ2-7, with 7 bases lining up with TRBD1. The CDR3 runs to 13 residues. Germline trimming cut 4 bases from V and 2 bases from J; bases unmatched to any gene: 2. Germline CDR1 reads SNHLY; CDR2 reads FYNNEI. CDR3 coding DNA: TGTGCCAGCAGTGGACAGGGAGCCTACGAGCAGTACTTC. Its protein product is CASSGQGAYEQYF.

Written as DNA, the CDR3 is TGCAGTGCTAGATGGGGAAGCGGCTACACCTTC. Translating it yields CSARWGSGYTF. The rearrangement joins TRBV20-1 to TRBJ1-2, with D uncertain. The CDR3 contains 11 residues. Per germline, CDR1 DFQATT and CDR2 SNEGSKA (reference sequence). V was clipped by 2 bases and J by 8 bases, with 9 bases between them.

This clone came up once. The chain recombines TRBV14 with TRBJ2-5, with D possibly TRBD2 on 7 matching bases. Germline CDR1 and CDR2: SGHDN and FVKESK. This CDR3 region has 16 residues. Trimming shortened V by 3 bases and J by 4 bases, and 18 bases separated the two germline ends. This CDR3 reads CASSHGGSGIGETQYF. Written as DNA, the CDR3 is TGTGCCAGCAGCCACGGGGGCAGCGGGATTGGAGAGACCCAGTACTTC. The full variable domain, rest sourced from reference TRBV14 and TRBJ2-5, is EAGVTQFPSHSVIEKGQTVTLRCDPISGHDNLYWYRRVMGKEIKFLLHFVKESKQDESGMPNNRFLAERTGGTYSTLKVQPAELEDSGVYFCASSHGGSGIGETQYFGPGTRLLVL.

The rearrangement links TRBV6-5 to TRBJ1-5, with D tentatively TRBD1 (5 bases). This CDR3 comprises 14 residues. Germline-derived CDR1 and CDR2 are MNHEY and SVGAGI. Trimming took 4 bases from V and 4 from J, leaving 11 bases between them. CDR3 loop: CASSFGRGNQPQHF. For the CDR3, the DNA is TGTGCCAGCAGTTTCGGACGGGGGAATCAGCCCCAGCATTTT.

The rearrangement links TRBV27 to TRBJ1-5, with D perhaps TRBD1 (5 bases). The CDR3 is 15 residues long. Trimming took 5 bases from V and 11 from J, leaving 22 bases between them. CDR1 and CDR2 (germline): MNHEY, SMNVEV (reference sequence). In nucleotides, the CDR3 is TGTGCCAGCAGTAAACAACCGGGGCCAGCTTCGGCCCAGCATTTT. This codes for CASSKQPGPASAQHF.

Concerning this clone itself: Different DNA sequences within this sample yield the same CDR3. This rearrangement joins TRBV6-1 to TRBJ2-2; D call uncertain. The germline V and J ends were trimmed by 6 bases and 6 bases, with 17 bases remaining between them. The CDR3 consists of 15 residues. Germline values: CDR1 MNHNS, CDR2 SASEGT. The CDR3, as DNA: TGTGCCAGCAGCACGCGCCCTGTGAGACCCGGGGAGCTGTTTTTT. Its protein is CASSTRPVRPGELFF.

This clone was seen a single time. The V call is TRBV5-6, the J call TRBJ2-5; no firm D call. The V end lost 2 bases, the J end lost 2 bases, and 13 bases lay between the germline ends. Germline lookup yields CDR1 SGHDT and CDR2 YYEEEE. The CDR3 has 15 residues. The DNA of the CDR3 is TGTGCCAGCAGCTTTTCGGGCTGGGCGCAAGAGACCCAGTACTTC. Translation gives CASSFSGWAQETQYF.

The chain is built from TRBV15 and TRBJ1-2, with 8 nucleotides matching TRBD1. This CDR3 is built from 17 residues. CDR1 and CDR2 (germline): LNHNV, YYDKDF (reference sequence). Germline trimming cut 0 bases from V and 4 bases from J; bases unmatched to any gene: 10. CDR3 sequence (DNA): TGTGCCACCAGCAGAGATTTAGGAACAGGGGGGTTCTATGGCTACACCTTC. Protein: CATSRDLGTGGFYGYTF.

The chain joins TRBV5-4 to TRBJ2-3; TRBD2 matches 12 bases. Losses at the gene ends were 3 bases for V and 2 bases for J; bases not matched to a gene: 7. The length of the CDR3 is 17 residues. Germline V lookup: CDR1 SGHNT, CDR2 YYREEE (reference sequence). Written as DNA, the CDR3 is TGTGCCAGCAGCTCCCGACTAGCGGGAGTTCTCACAGATACGCAGTATTTT. Translated, it gives CASSSRLAGVLTDTQYF.

The chain recombines TRBV5-8 with TRBJ1-2, with D unresolved. The germline V and J ends were trimmed by 1 base and 6 bases, with 7 bases remaining between them. Germline CDR1 is SGHTS and CDR2 is YDEGEE. The CDR3 runs to 12 residues. The CDR3 protein is CASSLRGNGYTF. CDR3 nucleotide sequence: TGTGCCAGCAGCTTGCGAGGGAATGGCTACACCTTC.

This chain uses TRBV10-3 with TRBJ1-6; D perhaps matches TRBD1 (6 bases). In germline, CDR1 is ENHRY, CDR2 SYGVKD. Between the trimmed V and J ends, which lost 3 bases and 2 bases, there was a span of 8 bases. The CDR3 is made up of 15 amino acids. CDR3 sequence reads: CAISEGGTYNSPLHF. The CDR3 nucleotides read TGTGCCATCAGTGAAGGGGGAACCTATAATTCACCCCTCCACTTT.

The rearrangement uses TRBV5-1 and TRBJ1-6, with 8 bases lining up with TRBD1. The trim removed 3 bases at V and 5 bases at J, leaving 4 bases unmatched. CDR3 length equals 15 residues. The germline V gene has CDR1 SGHRS and CDR2 YFSETQ. As DNA, the CDR3 is TGCGCCAGCAGCTCCACAGGGGGAGATAATTCACCCCTCCACTTT. This codes for CASSSTGGDNSPLHF. Variable domain in full (rest from reference TRBV5-1 and TRBJ1-6): KAGVTQTPRYLIKTRGQQVTLSCSPISGHRSVSWYQQTPGQGLQFLFEYFSETQRNKGNFPGRFSGRQFSNSRSEMNVSTLELGDSALYLCASSSTGGDNSPLHFGNGTRLTVT.

V usage is TRBV13 and J usage is TRBJ2-3, with TRBD2 matching over 14 bases. The J segment lost 6 bases and the V segment lost 4 bases, leaving 3 bases of the junction unmatched. Germline CDR1 is PRHDT and CDR2 is FYEKMQ (reference sequence). This CDR3 spans 15 amino acids. CDR3 in amino acids: CASSSGLAGDDTQYF. For the CDR3, the DNA is TGTGCCAGCAGCTCGGGACTAGCGGGGGACGATACGCAGTATTTT.

About this clone itself: A junction end diverges from the germline sequence, so it may reflect a read error. V is TRBV5-5 and J is TRBJ1-6, with D tentatively TRBD1 (5 bases). This CDR3 spans 14 amino acids. Germline-derived CDR1 and CDR2 are SGHKS and YYEKEE (reference sequence). CDR3 sequence (DNA): TGTGCCACTCATACCGGGACTCCTAATTCAGCCCTCCACTTT. Translation gives CATHTGTPNSALHF.

This clone has more than one count but fewer than ten. The chain couples TRBV6-5 to TRBJ2-7; D unclear. This CDR3 spans 13 amino acids. The germline V gene has CDR1 MNHEY and CDR2 SVGAGI. V gave up 0 bases and J gave up 5 bases, with 8 bases separating them. The CDR3 spells CASSYSMRHEQYF. CDR3 nucleotides: TGTGCCAGCAGTTACTCGATGCGCCACGAGCAGTACTTC.

The genes are TRBV30 and TRBJ2-1; the match to TRBD1 covers 7 bases. CDR1 GTSNPN and CDR2 SVGIG come from the germline V gene (reference sequence). With V trimmed by 3 bases and J by 1 base, 12 bases remained unmatched. There are 17 residues in the CDR3. The CDR3 spells CAWSGQGVSRSYNEQFF. For the CDR3, the DNA is TGTGCCTGGAGCGGGCAGGGGGTTTCGAGGTCCTACAATGAGCAGTTCTTC.

This clone was seen only once. V is TRBV30 and J is TRBJ1-5, with 9 bases identical to TRBD1. V lost 3 bases and J lost 4; bases outside the gene matches: 10. The germline gives CDR1 GTSNPN, CDR2 SVGIG (reference sequence). There are 16 residues in the CDR3. The CDR3 spells CAWSPVGTGKNQPQHF. In DNA form, the CDR3 reads TGTGCCTGGAGCCCGGTAGGGACAGGGAAGAATCAGCCCCAGCATTTT.

In its sample, this clone was seen a few times. This rearrangement joins TRBV28 to TRBJ2-3; no firm D call. This CDR3 contains 14 residues. The germline V and J ends were trimmed by 8 bases and 5 bases, with 17 bases remaining between them. From germline, CDR1 is MDHEN and CDR2 SYDVKM. The CDR3: CASATPAKVDTQYF. Written as DNA, the CDR3 is TGTGCCAGCGCAACTCCAGCGAAGGTAGATACGCAGTATTTT.

This clone was counted between two and nine times. An end of the junction differs from the germline gene, which may be a read error. The sample has other DNA sequences that encode this CDR3 too. The chain combines TRBV9 with TRBJ1-1, with TRBD1 as a possible D gene (5 bases). The CDR3 covers 13 residues. Germline V gives CDR1 SGDLS, CDR2 YYNGEE. The CDR3 loop is CASSVDGGTEAFF. The CDR3 DNA reads TGTGCCAGCAGTGTAGATGGGGGTACTGAAGCTTTCTTT.

J is TRBJ2-5 and V is TRBV30; perhaps TRBD1 as D (6 bases). The germline V gene has CDR1 GTSNPN and CDR2 SVGIG (reference sequence). The V end lost 2 bases, the J end lost 2 bases, and 18 bases lay between the germline ends. CDR3 length: 16 residues. CDR3 in amino acids: CAWSPSLGQGQETQYF. The CDR3 DNA follows: TGTGCCTGGAGTCCTTCCCTGGGGCAGGGGCAAGAGACCCAGTACTTC.

This sequence joins TRBV5-8 and TRBJ1-2, with TRBD1 matching over 7 bases. The CDR3 length is 14 residues. Germline lookup yields CDR1 SGHTS and CDR2 YDEGEE. Trimming at V came to 7 bases and at J to 2 bases, leaving 8 bases not matched to a gene. The CDR3 is CASEQQGKNYGYTF. The CDR3 DNA follows: TGTGCCAGCGAGCAACAGGGGAAGAACTATGGCTACACCTTC.

The genes are TRBV11-1 and TRBJ2-2; 7 bases are shared with TRBD2. The V segment lost 4 bases and the J segment 5 bases; nucleotides outside the gene matches: 10. Germline V gene sequence: CDR1 SGHAT, CDR2 FQDESV (reference sequence). This CDR3 contains 16 residues. The CDR3 protein is CASSYLGVSGTGELFF. The CDR3 region has the DNA TGTGCCAGCAGCTACCTTGGAGTTAGCGGGACCGGGGAGCTGTTTTTT.

The J gene is TRBJ1-1, the V gene TRBV15, with unresolved D. Trimming shortened V by 3 bases and J by 3 bases, and 14 bases separated the two germline ends. Germline CDR1 is LNHNV and CDR2 is YYDKDF (reference sequence). This CDR3 comprises 15 residues. Here the CDR3 DNA reads TGTGCCACCAGCAGTAAGGGTTTTGGGGACACTGAAGCTTTCTTT. Protein: CATSSKGFGDTEAFF.

V is TRBV28 and J is TRBJ1-3, with 7 positions matching TRBD1. The germline CDR1 and CDR2 sequences are MDHEN and SYDVKM. V shed 1 base and J 4 bases; nucleotides not matched to a gene: 7. CDR3 size: 16 residues. CDR3 DNA: TGTGCCAGCAGTTTATTTACAGGGGTCGCCGGAAACACCATATATTTT. It translates to CASSLFTGVAGNTIYF.

The V and J genes are TRBV7-9 and TRBJ1-1, with D possibly matching TRBD1 (6 bases). CDR3 size: 15 residues. V was trimmed by 4 bases and J by 5 bases, leaving 17 bases between them. CDR1 is SEHNR, CDR2 FQNEAQ, per germline (reference sequence). The CDR3 loop reads CASSSQGQGFTEAFF. As DNA, the CDR3 is TGTGCCAGCAGCTCCCAGGGTCAGGGGTTTACTGAAGCTTTCTTT. The full variable domain, rest sourced from reference TRBV7-9 and TRBJ1-1, is DTGVSQNPRHKITKRGQNVTFRCDPISEHNRLYWYRQTLGQGPEFLTYFQNEAQLEKSRLLSDRFSAERPKGSFSTLEIQRTEQGDSAMYLCASSSQGQGFTEAFFGQGTRLTVV.

This rearrangement joins TRBV11-2 to TRBJ2-2; weak D call: TRBD2 (6 bases). Trimming stripped 8 bases from V and 9 bases from J, with 25 bases between. Germline CDR1 is SGHAT and CDR2 is FQNNGV. The CDR3 contains 16 residues. This chain's CDR3 is CASAGPGGWDQRELFF. CDR3 in DNA: TGTGCCAGCGCCGGCCCCGGGGGTTGGGATCAGAGGGAGCTGTTTTTT.

The genes are TRBV7-9 and TRBJ2-4; 9 bases line up with TRBD2. Germline-derived CDR1 and CDR2 are SEHNR and FQNEAQ (reference sequence). J gave up 4 bases and V 3 bases, and 16 bases lay outside the gene matches. This CDR3 has 19 residues. CDR3 nucleotide sequence: TGTGCCAGCAGCTTTAGTACCACAACTAGCGGGTACGGGAAAAACATTCAGTACTTC. Protein sequence: CASSFSTTTSGYGKNIQYF.

V and J are TRBV28 and TRBJ1-5; 7 bases match TRBD1. Unmatched junction bases numbered 8, after V lost 6 bases and J lost 0 bases. The CDR3 is made up of 16 amino acids. Germline assignment: CDR1 MDHEN and CDR2 SYDVKM. CDR3 loop: CASRGRRGSSNQPQHF. The CDR3 nucleotides are TGTGCCAGCAGGGGTCGCAGGGGGAGTAGCAATCAGCCCCAGCATTTT.

The chain joins TRBV10-2 to TRBJ2-3; D is perhaps TRBD2 (6 bases). V lost 4 bases and J lost 0, with 14 bases in between. The CDR3 length is 16 residues. CDR1 and CDR2 from the germline V gene are WSHSY and SAAADI. The chain's CDR3 is CASSVGRGPSTDTQYF. The CDR3 DNA reads TGCGCCAGCAGTGTCGGGCGGGGCCCTAGCACAGATACGCAGTATTTT.

In this sample, this clone turned up once. J is TRBJ2-1 and V is TRBV5-1, with TRBD2 matching 8 bases. This CDR3 has 16 residues. The V gene's germline CDR1 is SGHRS and CDR2 YFSETQ. Trimming took 4 bases from V and 0 from J; bases not matched to a gene: 6. In nucleotides, the CDR3 is TGCGCCAGCAGCCCGGAACTAGCGGACTCCTACAATGAGCAGTTCTTC. It is translated as CASSPELADSYNEQFF.

The chain has TRBV6-1 and TRBJ1-2, with 8 bases matching TRBD1. The CDR3 runs to 17 residues. The germline CDR1 and CDR2 sequences are MNHNS and SASEGT. V was clipped by 1 base and J by 7 bases; unmatched bases: 14. CDR3 bases: TGTGCCAGCAGTGAAGTCCTCCGGGGCCAGGGGGCGCTTGGCTACACCTTC. It is translated as CASSEVLRGQGALGYTF.

J is TRBJ2-6 and V is TRBV7-9; no definite D call. CDR3 length: 13 residues. Trimming pared 5 bases from V and 4 bases from J, leaving 6 bases between. Germline V lookup: CDR1 SEHNR, CDR2 FQNEAQ (reference sequence). The CDR3 coding sequence is TGTGCCAGCAGCCCTGCGGGGGCCAACGTCCTGACTTTC. Residues: CASSPAGANVLTF.